The clone carrying this T cell receptor beta chain was detected many times. What it binds is not known. The donors, aged roughly 6 to 90, were healthy Caucasians from Russia. J gave up 4 bases and V 4 bases, and 4 bases lay outside the gene matches. The germline gives CDR1 WSHSY, CDR2 SAAADI. CDR3 length: 15 residues. This sample was taken from a study of blood T cells in healthy people across ages. Study-wide findings and caveats: TCR beta diversity per million T cells fell roughly linearly with age. It was found that TCR beta diversity correlated strongly with the percentage of naive T cells.

The second PCR ran roughly 6 to 11 cycles with a sample-barcoded 5' primer and J-beta primers. TCRdb used MiXCR to reprocess the 5' RACE reads, holding one entry per CDR3 protein. This repertoire shows around 870,000 distinct CDR3 sequences, around 30% found once; its top ten account for around 16%. The receptor comes from a woman older than 75 in good health. Sequencing used blood. The rearrangement uses TRBV10-2 and TRBJ2-7; TRBD2 aligns across 13 bases. The CDR3 reads CASSAGLAGKYEQYF. The CDR3 DNA reads TGCGCCAGCAGTGCGGGACTAGCGGGAAAATACGAGCAGTACTTC.